This T cell receptor beta chain was found in a study of blood T cell repertoires in COVID-19 (dated by TCRdb to about 2020). In the study overall: Samples covering the acute and convalescent phases of COVID-19 were provided by collaborators in the United States, Italy and Spain. The samples were drawn from two sources: the first 160 participants of the ongoing ImmuneRACE study, and over 950 subjects contributed by 6 global collaborators. The material from the prospective study consisted of cDNA or gDNA derived from T cells, B-cell-depleted T cells, or PBMCs. The dataset comprised deeply sampled blood TCRbeta repertoires from subjects exposed to, actively infected with, or recovered from COVID-19. A de-identified subject ID, COVID-19 status, age in years and sex were almost always included in the sample metadata. Where HLA class I and class II types were available, the types were taken from metadata supplied by the sample provider, not from assay-based typing. A freely available public database, intended as a resource for researchers studying the immune response to SARS-CoV-2, is where the repertoires were released. What the work shows at the level of the full study, not this receptor alone: Clinical and demographic metadata were provided uncurated, with the amount varying by source and participant.

The germline V gene encodes CDR1 KGHSH and CDR2 LQKENI. Spanning cysteine to phenylalanine, the CDR3 consists of 15 amino acids. CDR3 DNA is the only sequence kept; it has 45 bases, read in frame from the first base. Trimming removed 5 bases from V and 2 bases from J, leaving 15 bases between the germline ends. One collaborating source in Seattle enrolled patients during active infection and followed them longitudinally through the course of disease. The collaborating institutions used their own protocols to collect whole blood in K2EDTA tubes. For TCRbeta analysis, collaborators shipped samples in one of three forms: frozen whole blood, isolated PBMCs, or DNA extracted from either of those sample types. In regard to this clone: Its antigen specificity is not known. The record has no base qualities; no much larger clone is one base away.

TCRbeta CDR3 regions were amplified from genomic DNA by means of the immunoSEQ Assay, a bias-controlled multiplex PCR. In the original analysis: The number of nucleated cells in each sample was estimated by amplification of reference gene primers within the assay. Sequence reads were collapsed and filtered to measure the absolute abundance of every unique TCRbeta CDR3 rearrangement. Productive Simpson clonality was computed per sample as the square root of Simpson's diversity index over productive rearrangements. TCRdb's version of the immuneACCESS table is confined to in-frame rearrangements and falls short of the full clone set. An unresolved V gene accounts for under half of the shortfall where checked; the remainder is of unknown origin. V, J and clone size are those of that table, while D and trimming were read from the DNA. Across this sample there are under 200,000 clones, with approximately 84% seen only once. The ten largest clones represent 2.5% to 3% of the sample.

The chain was built from TRBV18 and TRBJ1-1, with no reliable assignment of the D segment. Material for sequencing was peripheral blood. The receptor was isolated from a woman older than 75 with COVID-19, enrolled during active disease. The CDR3 reads as follows: CASSTGTLANTEAFF. At the DNA level, the sequence is TGTGCCAGCTCAACCGGAACTCTAGCAAACACTGAAGCTTTCTTT. Reference TRBV18 and TRBJ1-1 proteins supply the regions before and after the CDR3; the full variable domain is: NAGVMQNPRHLVRRRGQEARLRCSPMKGHSHVYWYRQLPEEGLKFMVYLQKENIIDESGMPKERFSAEFPKEGPSILRIQQVVRGDSAAYFCASSTGTLANTEAFFGQGTRLTVV.